This TCR beta chain was recovered during a study of lymphopenia after photon versus proton radiotherapy. Concerning this clone itself: Its antigen is undetermined.

Sequencing used immunoSEQ multiplex PCR; TCRdb keeps in-frame clones, though not all of them. Among tens of thousands of clones listed, about 90% were seen once. Study-level findings and limits: Better survival with proton therapy was suggested as possible, not demonstrated. Post-nadir TCR diversity decline inversely tracked overall survival among those who died. Under photons, naive T cells and diversity fell while effector/memory populations rose.

CDR3 size: 14 residues. Germline V gene sequence: CDR1 SGHTA, CDR2 FQGNSA. The ends were cut back, 5 bases at V and 8 bases at J, with 15 bases in the middle. The specimen was peripheral blood, collected from a patient treated with photon-based radiotherapy. The rearrangement uses TRBV7-2 and TRBJ2-2; D is ambiguous. The TCR was taken from a man aged 40-49 years with gastric cancer. The CDR3 bases are TGTGCCAGCAGCCCGGCGAGTAGGGCAGGGGAGCTGTTTTTT. Protein sequence: CASSPASRAGELFF. The variable domain in full, with the rest retrieved from reference TRBV7-2 and TRBJ2-2, is GAGVSQSPSNKVTEKGKDVELRCDPISGHTALYWYRQSLGQGLEFLIYFQGNSAPDKSGLPSDRFSAERTGGSVSTLTIQRTQQEDSAVYLCASSPASRAGELFFGEGSRLTVL.